Shown below are 21 T cell receptor beta chains from a single sample sequenced in a study of Ad26.COV2.S vaccination and SARS-CoV-2 variants. The treatment here: some 20 received Ad26.COV2.S at low or high dose, single or two shots; about five received placebo; per-sample allocation not given. All samples were drawn on day 63, counting from the first vaccine or placebo injection. The method was immunoSEQ multiplex PCR; TCRdb's version includes in-frame clones alone and lacks a portion of them. The table records around 300,000 clones, more than 85% of them present only once. This specimen consisted of peripheral blood, obtained in a trial of Ad26.COV2.S vaccine versus placebo. Source of these receptors: a person between 18 and 65 years old who received the Ad26.COV2.S COVID-19 vaccine or a placebo.

This rearrangement joins TRBV7-6 to TRBJ1-4, with 11 bases lining up with TRBD1. Germline V gene data show CDR1 as SGHVS and CDR2 as FNYEAQ. Trimming cost V 5 bases and J 7 bases; bases outside gene matches: 3. CDR3 length: 14 amino acids. In DNA form, the CDR3 reads TGTGCCAGCAGCCAGGACAGGGGGCGTGAAAAACTGTTTTTT. Amino acids: CASSQDRGREKLFF.

This chain connects TRBV20-1 to TRBJ2-3, with 7 bases identical to TRBD2. Germline V gene lookup returns CDR1 DFQATT and CDR2 SNEGSKA (reference sequence). This CDR3 is 11 amino acids long. CDR3 nucleotide sequence: TGCAGCGTCCGGGGGGCAGATACGCAGTATTTT. Amino acid sequence: CSVRGADTQYF.

The chain joins TRBV6-5 to TRBJ1-3, with a weak D call TRBD1 (5 bases). Trimming removed 2 bases from V and 0 bases from J, with 11 bases in between. CDR3 length: 16 amino acids. CDR1 is MNHEY, CDR2 SVGAGI, per germline. The CDR3 loop is CASSYSREYSGNTIYF. In DNA form, the CDR3 reads TGTGCCAGCAGTTACAGCAGGGAGTACTCTGGAAACACCATATATTTT.

The V and J genes are TRBV4-1 and TRBJ2-7; 10 nucleotides match TRBD1. This CDR3 spans 15 amino acids. Germline V CDR1 and CDR2: MGHRA, YSYEKL. The V and J ends lost 3 bases and 5 bases, in that order; junction bases with no gene match: 7. This CDR3 is CASSQPRDRGHEQYF. The CDR3 DNA reads TGCGCCAGCAGCCAGCCCCGGGACAGGGGCCACGAGCAGTACTTC.

The chain recombines TRBV5-1 with TRBJ2-4; TRBD1 agrees at 8 bases. The CDR3 runs to 14 residues. In germline, CDR1 is SGHRS, CDR2 YFSETQ. Germline trimming cut 0 bases from V and 8 bases from J; bases unmatched to any gene: 4. DNA for the CDR3: TGCGCCAGCAGCTTGGAAGGACAGGGAGACATTCAGTACTTC. Protein sequence: CASSLEGQGDIQYF.

The chain couples TRBV4-1 to TRBJ1-1; TRBD1 is a possible D gene (5 bases). V gave up 2 bases and J gave up 8 bases, with 15 bases separating them. The germline gives CDR1 MGHRA, CDR2 YSYEKL. This CDR3 region has 14 residues. This CDR3 is CASSQNQGGGEAFF. The CDR3 bases are TGCGCCAGCAGCCAAAACCAGGGTGGCGGAGAAGCTTTCTTT.

The chain links TRBV19 to TRBJ1-4, with a possible D match to TRBD1 (5 bases). Trimming stripped 8 bases from V and 12 bases from J, with 19 bases between. The CDR3 sequence is 13 residues long. Germline V gene sequence: CDR1 LNHDA, CDR2 SQIVND (reference sequence). The DNA for the CDR3 is TGTGCCAGTCGGGACGGGGGGACGACTGAACTGTTTTTT. It specifies CASRDGGTTELFF.

The V gene is TRBV5-4, the J gene TRBJ2-7, with no clear D. The CDR3 extends over 13 amino acids. V was clipped by 6 bases and J by 0 bases, with 10 bases between them. Germline V lookup: CDR1 SGHNT, CDR2 YYREEE (reference sequence). CDR3 amino acids: CASTPESSYEQYF. In DNA, the CDR3 is TGTGCCAGCACCCCCGAGAGCTCCTACGAGCAGTACTTC.

CDR3 sequence: CASSVVGRANTGELFF. The CDR3, as DNA: TGTGCCAGCAGCGTAGTGGGCCGAGCGAACACCGGGGAGCTGTTTTTT. V usage is TRBV9 and J usage is TRBJ2-2; no reliable D call. Between the trimmed V and J ends, which lost 0 bases and 0 bases, there was a span of 9 bases. From germline, CDR1 is SGDLS and CDR2 YYNGEE. The CDR3 spans 16 residues.

The gene calls are TRBV7-2 and TRBJ1-2; perhaps TRBD1 as D (6 bases). V lost 3 bases to trimming and J lost 8 bases, with 10 bases between them. Germline V gives CDR1 SGHTA, CDR2 FQGNSA. The CDR3 spans 12 residues. The CDR3 region has the DNA TGTGCCAGCAGCTTGGTCAGGGGCGGCTACACCTTC. Its translation is CASSLVRGGYTF.

The chain links TRBV7-9 to TRBJ2-3; TRBD2 matches at 10 bases. Per the germline V gene, CDR1 is SEHNR and CDR2 is FQNEAQ (reference sequence). V lost 1 base to trimming and J lost 7 bases; unmatched junction nucleotides: 11. This CDR3 comprises 17 residues. CDR3 DNA: TGTGCCAGCAGCTTAGGCTTGGCTAGCGGGGGAGTTAATACGCAGTATTTT. It codes for CASSLGLASGGVNTQYF.

Only one count was recorded for this clone. For the CDR3, the DNA is TGTGCCAGCAGTGACTCGACTACGAATGAGCAGTTCTTC. Its protein product is CASSDSTTNEQFF. This sequence joins TRBV6-4 and TRBJ2-1; possible D gene TRBD2, 5 bases. Per germline, CDR1 MRHNA and CDR2 SNTAGT. V lost 0 bases and J lost 7, with 7 bases in between. The CDR3 has 13 residues.

The rearrangement uses TRBV10-3 and TRBJ2-7; 9 bases agree with TRBD1. Germline V gene lookup returns CDR1 ENHRY and CDR2 SYGVKD. V trimming: 11 bases; J trimming: 7 bases; junction bases outside the gene matches: 9. There are 12 residues in the CDR3. In nucleotides, the CDR3 is TGTGCCGTGGGACAGGGAAGCGGTGAGCAGTACTTC. As protein: CAVGQGSGEQYF.

The rearrangement joins TRBV9 to TRBJ2-5; TRBD2 matches at 7 bases. CDR1 and CDR2 from the germline V gene are SGDLS and YYNGEE. The CDR3 extends over 12 amino acids. V gave up 5 bases and J gave up 4 bases; unmatched junction bases: 2. The chain's CDR3 is CASSPSGETQYF. The CDR3 DNA sequence: TGTGCCAGCAGTCCTAGCGGAGAGACCCAGTACTTC.

This sequence joins TRBV6-1 and TRBJ1-2; 8 nucleotides line up with TRBD1. V was clipped by 9 bases and J by 8 bases; unmatched bases: 14. Germline CDR1 reads MNHNS; CDR2 reads SASEGT. CDR3 length: 14 residues. CDR3 residues: CASGTGILPGGYTF. In nucleotides, the CDR3 is TGTGCCAGTGGGACAGGAATCTTGCCAGGCGGCTACACCTTC.

The V and J genes are TRBV2 and TRBJ1-1; D is unclear. The CDR3 contains 13 residues. The germline CDR1 and CDR2 sequences are SNHLY and FYNNEI. Trimming left V 1 base short and J 7 bases short, with 10 bases between. CDR3 loop: CASSEEMGSEAFF. For the CDR3, the DNA is TGTGCCAGCAGTGAAGAAATGGGCAGTGAAGCTTTCTTT.

Only a few counts were recorded for this clone. The V and J genes are TRBV7-2 and TRBJ2-6; D gene uncertain. Per germline, CDR1 SGHTA and CDR2 FQGNSA. This CDR3 comprises 14 residues. The germline V and J ends were trimmed by 3 bases and 2 bases, with 5 bases remaining between them. CDR3 bases: TGTGCCAGCAGCTTTGGCCCTGGGGCCAACGTCCTGACTTTC. As protein: CASSFGPGANVLTF.

The rearrangement uses TRBV28 and TRBJ2-4; a weak D match, TRBD1 (5 bases). This CDR3 contains 14 residues. From germline, CDR1 is MDHEN and CDR2 SYDVKM. Trimming removed 6 bases from V and 0 bases from J, with 9 bases in between. The CDR3: CASSRTLAKNIQYF. The DNA of the CDR3 is TGTGCCAGCAGCCGGACATTAGCCAAAAACATTCAGTACTTC.

The chain carries TRBV4-3 and TRBJ1-3; D is undetermined. Germline V gives CDR1 LGHNA, CDR2 YSLEER. There are 19 residues in the CDR3. V dropped 1 base and J dropped 0 bases, with 19 bases sitting between them. CDR3 sequence: CASSQGARGSRSSGNTIYF. CDR3 nucleotide sequence: TGCGCCAGCAGCCAAGGCGCTAGAGGTTCCCGATCCTCTGGAAACACCATATATTTT.

This chain links TRBV3-1 (or the pseudogene TRBV3-2) with TRBJ1-1; D is uncertain. This CDR3 spans 15 amino acids. The V gene's germline CDR1 is LGHDT and CDR2 YNNKEL (reference sequence). V was clipped by 3 bases and J by 1 base, with 12 bases between them. CDR3 sequence reads: CASSQTAHSNTEAFF. The CDR3 coding sequence is TGTGCCAGCAGCCAGACTGCACACTCGAACACTGAAGCTTTCTTT.

This chain uses TRBV30 with TRBJ1-5; tentative D call: TRBD1 (5 bases). The V gene lost 5 bases and the J gene lost 1 base, with 9 bases spanning the gap. This CDR3 has 13 amino acids. Germline loops: CDR1 GTSNPN, CDR2 SVGIG (reference sequence). CDR3 in amino acids: CAWARDSNQPQHF. The CDR3 region has the DNA TGTGCCTGGGCGCGGGACAGCAATCAGCCCCAGCATTTT. Combining the CDR3 with reference TRBV30 and TRBJ1-5 gives the whole variable domain SQTIHQWPATLVQPVGSPLSLECTVEGTSNPNLYWYRQAAGRGLQLLFYSVGIGQISSEVPQNLSASRPQDRQFILSSKKLLLSDSGFYLCAWARDSNQPQHFGDGTRLSIL.